This TCR beta chain is drawn from a study of response to subunit inactivated influenza vaccine (dated by TCRdb to the late 2010s). Some background on the complete study: To follow how T cells responded to a trivalent subunit inactivated influenza vaccine, the researchers relied on deep quantitative profiling of the T cell receptor repertoire.

Via the germline V gene (reference sequence), CDR1 is DFQATT and CDR2 SNEGSKA. A distance of 11 bases separates the germline ends of V and J, which lose 5 bases and 4 bases respectively. From the cysteine through the phenylalanine, the CDR3 covers 12 amino acids. Here the CDR3 DNA is all that survives: 36 bases in frame from base 1. Library preparation used RT-PCR. These reads were obtained on an Illumina HiSeq 2500. Starting from the raw public reads, TCRdb applied fastp trimming at Q25, assembled clones with MiXCR and retained in-frame beta chains. One record per CDR3 amino acid sequence lists the most common genes and DNA. The sample table shows around 320,000 distinct CDR3 sequences, and approximately 21% are seen once. The top ten hold about a tenth of the sample. General conclusions and limits of the study: The authors suggested that each seasonal influenza vaccination may recruit only a limited number of new T cells.

In regard to this clonotype: Which antigen it targets is not known. Since a much larger clone is just one base distant, this may be a read error.

The sequencing here drew on PBMCs from blood, taken less than 22 months after vaccination. The clonotype originates from a man aged 50 to 69 who received an inactivated influenza vaccine. Donor details come from another sample of the same person, matched by shared clones. The rearrangement combines TRBV20-1 with TRBJ1-1; the D gene assignment is ambiguous. The DNA sequence is as follows: TGCAGTGCTGCCGACGGACGCACTGAAGCTTTCTTT. This is translated as CSAADGRTEAFF.